Given below is one TCR beta chain in context. Antigen: not known. TCRalpha and TCRbeta libraries used 5'RACE with constant-segment primers and UMIs. MiXCR was run by TCRdb on the 5' RACE reads, yielding one entry per CDR3 protein. The sample has 470,000 or so distinct CDR3 sequences, about 20% seen once. The data stem from a study of T-cell memory formation after mild COVID-19. Study observations and caveats: Mainly CM and EM harbored the contracting CD4+ clones; mainly EMRA harbored the CD8+ ones.

CDR1 and CDR2 from the germline V gene are SEHNR and FQNEAQ (reference sequence). The length of the CDR3 is 14 residues. V dropped 1 base and J dropped 6 bases, with 10 bases sitting between them. The sequencing input was PBMCs or a T cell subset sorted from them (not recorded which). The chain couples TRBV7-9 to TRBJ2-1; weak D call: TRBD2 (6 bases). The sequence came from an adult woman who had mild COVID-19 (a few samples of this study predate the infection). Cell type and time point are not known. The CDR3 region is CASSLVLAGNEQFF. DNA for the CDR3: TGTGCCAGCAGCTTAGTACTAGCCGGCAATGAGCAGTTCTTC. Combining the CDR3 with reference TRBV7-9 and TRBJ2-1 gives the whole variable domain DTGVSQNPRHKITKRGQNVTFRCDPISEHNRLYWYRQTLGQGPEFLTYFQNEAQLEKSRLLSDRFSAERPKGSFSTLEIQRTEQGDSAMYLCASSLVLAGNEQFFGPGTRLTVL.